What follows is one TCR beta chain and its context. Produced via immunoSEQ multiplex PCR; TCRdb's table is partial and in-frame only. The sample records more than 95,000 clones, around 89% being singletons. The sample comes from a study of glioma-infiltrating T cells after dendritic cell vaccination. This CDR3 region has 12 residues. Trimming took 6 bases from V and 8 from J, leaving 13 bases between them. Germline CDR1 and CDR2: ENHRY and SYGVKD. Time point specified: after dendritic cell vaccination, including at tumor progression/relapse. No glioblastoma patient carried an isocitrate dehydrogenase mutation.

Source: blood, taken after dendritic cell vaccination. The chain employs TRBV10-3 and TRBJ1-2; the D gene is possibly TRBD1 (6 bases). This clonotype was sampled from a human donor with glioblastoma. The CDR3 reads CAIRRQDIGYTF. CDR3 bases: TGTGCCATCAGGCGACAGGATATCGGCTACACCTTC.